This T cell receptor beta chain is from a study of blood T cell repertoires in COVID-19. Study context: Spain, Italy and the United States supplied samples that represented acute and convalescent COVID-19. PBMCs, B-cell-depleted T cells, or T cells were the source of the cDNA or gDNA that made up the material.

Under the authors' procedure: Amplification of reference gene primers provided the estimated nucleated cell counts. Only in-frame clones appear in the TCRdb table, and some are missing; sequencing was by immunoSEQ multiplex PCR. V and J calls and clone size follow that table, whereas D and trimming were derived from the DNA. The sample records about 62,000 clones, over 75% being singletons. Sequenced input: peripheral blood. The receptor was isolated from a woman between 55 and 75 years old with acute or convalescent COVID-19.

The CDR3 sequence is CASSERDRGFGYTF. The CDR3 nucleotides are TGTGCCAGCTCAGAGCGGGACAGGGGCTTCGGCTACACCTTC. The chain joins TRBV18 to TRBJ1-2; TRBD1 agrees at 10 bases. The CDR3 totals 14 residues. CDR1 and CDR2 from the germline V gene are KGHSH and LQKENI. The V segment lost 5 bases and the J segment 8 bases; nucleotides outside the gene matches: 8.